These 18 T cell receptor beta chains came from one sample sequenced in a study of radiotherapy plus CTLA-4 blockade in lung cancer. The repertoire was sequenced with immunoSEQ multiplex PCR; TCRdb's copy has only in-frame clones and lacks some. The sample includes around 110,000 clones, just under 90% of them seen just once. The material was peripheral blood, obtained from a patient treated with radiotherapy plus ipilimumab. The source is a human donor with non-small cell lung cancer that progressed on radiotherapy plus ipilimumab.

The chain couples TRBV4-2 to TRBJ1-1; D is possibly TRBD1 (6 bases). Trimming took 0 bases from V and 3 from J, leaving 14 bases between them. The germline V gene has CDR1 LGHNA and CDR2 YNFKEQ. The CDR3 runs 16 residues. The CDR3 loop reads CASSQEGHLVDTEAFF. CDR3 nucleotide sequence: TGTGCCAGCAGCCAAGAGGGACACCTAGTCGACACTGAAGCTTTCTTT.

The V gene is TRBV6-6, the J gene TRBJ1-2; TRBD1 agrees at 8 bases. The junction had 10 bases not matched to a gene; V was cut back by 5 bases and J by 5 bases. The CDR3 length is 15 residues. The V gene's germline CDR1 is MNHNY and CDR2 SVGAGI (reference sequence). CDR3 sequence (DNA): TGTGCCAGCAGTCCTATCCCGACAGGGGAATATGGCTACACCTTC. Protein: CASSPIPTGEYGYTF.

This clone was counted a single time. This sequence joins TRBV2 and TRBJ2-1; D might be TRBD1 (6 bases). V gave up 8 bases and J gave up 2 bases, with 25 bases separating them. CDR3 size: 18 residues. Germline V lookup: CDR1 SNHLY, CDR2 FYNNEI. The CDR3 spells CASPNPGAARGPYNEQFF. The CDR3 nucleotides are TGTGCCAGCCCGAATCCAGGGGCTGCTAGAGGACCCTACAATGAGCAGTTCTTC.

The rearrangement joins TRBV15 to TRBJ2-5; D is uncertain. In germline, CDR1 is LNHNV, CDR2 YYDKDF (reference sequence). V was cut by 0 bases and J by 3 bases, with 5 bases left in between. The CDR3 length is 13 residues. CDR3 nucleotides: TGTGCCACCAGCAGAGAGGAGAAAGAGACCCAGTACTTC. It translates to CATSREEKETQYF.

The sample holds one count of this clone. This chain connects TRBV18 to TRBJ1-1; D is perhaps TRBD1 (5 bases). Per the germline V gene, CDR1 is KGHSH and CDR2 is LQKENI. V was trimmed by 5 bases and J by 4 bases, leaving 14 bases between them. The CDR3 extends over 14 amino acids. CDR3 loop: CASSTKQGGTEAFF. The CDR3 bases are TGTGCCAGCTCAACCAAGCAGGGAGGCACTGAAGCTTTCTTT.

The chain combines TRBV7-2 with TRBJ2-2; D is unclear. The CDR3 runs 13 residues. CDR1 SGHTA and CDR2 FQGNSA come from the germline V gene. The V and J ends lost 4 bases and 8 bases respectively, with 11 bases between them. The CDR3 sequence is CASSSSIPGELFF. CDR3 nucleotide sequence: TGTGCCAGCAGCTCGTCCATTCCAGGGGAGCTGTTTTTT.

The V call is TRBV19, the J call TRBJ1-2, with a tentative D call TRBD1 (5 bases). CDR1 and CDR2 (germline): LNHDA, SQIVND (reference sequence). V lost 6 bases and J lost 8, with 22 bases in between. CDR3 size: 15 residues. CDR3 region: CASRNVDSYYGGYTF. CDR3 in DNA: TGTGCCAGTAGGAACGTTGACAGCTACTATGGGGGCTACACCTTC. Combining the CDR3 with reference TRBV19 and TRBJ1-2 gives the whole variable domain DGGITQSPKYLFRKEGQNVTLSCEQNLNHDAMYWYRQDPGQGLRLIYYSQIVNDFQKGDIAEGYSVSREKKESFPLTVTSAQKNPTAFYLCASRNVDSYYGGYTFGSGTRLTVV.

The chain is built from TRBV4-1 and TRBJ2-5, with 12 bases aligning to TRBD2. The V gene's germline CDR1 is MGHRA and CDR2 YSYEKL. Losses at the gene ends were 5 bases for V and 0 bases for J; bases not matched to a gene: 4. This CDR3 has 16 amino acids. As DNA, the CDR3 is TGCGCCAGCAGCGCCCGACTAGCGGGAGACCAAGAGACCCAGTACTTC. Translating it yields CASSARLAGDQETQYF.

V usage is TRBV6-1 and J usage is TRBJ2-3; no clear D. Per the germline V gene, CDR1 is MNHNS and CDR2 is SASEGT. Trimming took 8 bases from V and 6 from J, leaving 15 bases between them. The CDR3 loop spans 13 amino acids. CDR3 bases: TGTGCCAGCGGTAGAAAGGTCCTTGATACGCAGTATTTT. As protein: CASGRKVLDTQYF.

This sequence joins TRBV25-1 and TRBJ1-2, with D possibly TRBD1 on 6 matching bases. The CDR3 spans 15 residues. V lost 0 bases to trimming and J lost 2 bases, with 10 bases between them. CDR1 is MGHDK and CDR2 is SYGVNS in the germline V gene. CDR3 protein: CASSEYEGGNYGYTF. The CDR3 DNA is TGTGCCAGCAGTGAATATGAAGGGGGGAACTATGGCTACACCTTC.

The chain combines TRBV5-1 with TRBJ2-2; D is ambiguous. V was pared by 1 base and J by 5 bases, with 12 bases between. There are 15 residues in the CDR3. The germline V gene encodes CDR1 SGHRS and CDR2 YFSETQ. CDR3 amino acids: CASSLNEVMTGELFF. The CDR3 nucleotides read TGCGCCAGCAGCTTGAACGAGGTGATGACCGGGGAGCTGTTTTTT. Combining the CDR3 with reference TRBV5-1 and TRBJ2-2 gives the whole variable domain KAGVTQTPRYLIKTRGQQVTLSCSPISGHRSVSWYQQTPGQGLQFLFEYFSETQRNKGNFPGRFSGRQFSNSRSEMNVSTLELGDSALYLCASSLNEVMTGELFFGEGSRLTVL.

The chain has TRBV7-3 and TRBJ1-5, with TRBD1 as a possible D gene (5 bases). Germline V gene lookup returns CDR1 SGHTA and CDR2 FQGTGA. The V gene lost 4 bases and the J gene lost 3 bases, with 16 bases spanning the gap. CDR3 size: 16 residues. For the CDR3, the DNA is TGTGCCAGCAGCTGGGACCCCAGATGGGTCAATCAGCCCCAGCATTTT. This sequence encodes CASSWDPRWVNQPQHF.

This chain connects TRBV5-1 to TRBJ2-2; 7 bases match TRBD1. Germline V gene sequence: CDR1 SGHRS, CDR2 YFSETQ. The CDR3 extends over 14 amino acids. V trimming: 4 bases; J trimming: 4 bases; junction bases outside the gene matches: 4. The CDR3 DNA is TGCGCCAGCAGCCGGGACAGAGTCACCGGGGAGCTGTTTTTT. Its protein product is CASSRDRVTGELFF.

The rearrangement uses TRBV5-4 and TRBJ2-7; 7 bases align to TRBD1. V shed 4 bases and J 5 bases; nucleotides not matched to a gene: 6. Germline CDR1 is SGHNT and CDR2 is YYREEE (reference sequence). The CDR3 loop spans 13 amino acids. The CDR3 coding sequence is TGTGCCAGCAGCCAGACAGGGACCCACGAGCAGTACTTC. Its protein is CASSQTGTHEQYF.

The chain has TRBV19 and TRBJ1-2; 12 nucleotides align to TRBD1. The germline gives CDR1 LNHDA, CDR2 SQIVND (reference sequence). This CDR3 has 15 amino acids. V was pared by 4 bases and J by 8 bases, with 8 bases of the junction left unmatched. CDR3 in amino acids: CASSNYRDRGQGYTF. The CDR3 coding sequence is TGTGCCAGTAGTAACTACCGGGACAGGGGGCAGGGCTACACCTTC.

This sequence joins TRBV6-5 and TRBJ1-2, with D tentatively TRBD1 (6 bases). CDR3 size: 12 residues. V was clipped by 6 bases and J by 7 bases, with 12 bases between them. From germline, CDR1 is MNHEY and CDR2 SVGAGI. Written as DNA, the CDR3 is TGTGCCAGCAGATTCCCAGGGGCTGGCTACACCTTC. This translates into CASRFPGAGYTF.

This chain connects TRBV30 to TRBJ2-2, with D perhaps matching TRBD1 or TRBD2 (6 bases each). CDR3 length: 15 amino acids. V lost 0 bases and J lost 0, with 8 bases in between. The V gene's germline CDR1 is GTSNPN and CDR2 SVGIG (reference sequence). In nucleotides, the CDR3 is TGTGCCTGGAGTGTAAGGGGGGCGAACACCGGGGAGCTGTTTTTT. Encoded protein: CAWSVRGANTGELFF. The whole variable domain, filled in from reference TRBV30 and TRBJ2-2, reads SQTIHQWPATLVQPVGSPLSLECTVEGTSNPNLYWYRQAAGRGLQLLFYSVGIGQISSEVPQNLSASRPQDRQFILSSKKLLLSDSGFYLCAWSVRGANTGELFFGEGSRLTVL.

This clone was picked up a small number of times. CDR3 DNA sequence: TGTGCCAGCAGTGAACTCGGGGGAGGCTACACCTTC. Protein product: CASSELGGGYTF. V usage is TRBV6-1 and J usage is TRBJ1-2, with D tentatively TRBD1 (5 bases). The V and J ends lost 2 bases and 8 bases respectively, with 9 bases between them. Germline V gives CDR1 MNHNS, CDR2 SASEGT. The CDR3 runs 12 residues.